Shown below are 31 T cell receptor beta chains from a single sample sequenced in a study of blood T cell repertoires in COVID-19. Method: immunoSEQ multiplex PCR; TCRdb's copy keeps in-frame clones and lacks some. The sample includes about 99,000 clones, around nine tenths of them seen just once. The sequencing sample was made of peripheral blood. The receptors stem from a man in his fifties or sixties in a cohort sampled during active COVID-19.

Here the CDR3 reads CASSSSGSDEQFF. CDR3 bases: TGTGCCAGCAGCAGTAGTGGGAGCGATGAGCAGTTCTTC. The V and J genes are TRBV6-5 and TRBJ2-1, with D perhaps TRBD2 (5 bases). Germline V gene sequence: CDR1 MNHEY, CDR2 SVGAGI. The CDR3 consists of 13 residues. V shed 6 bases and J shed 8 bases, with 14 bases lying between them.

This chain links TRBV9 with TRBJ2-2, with 8 bases fitting TRBD2. Germline CDR1 SGDLS, CDR2 YYNGEE. The ends lost 4 bases at V and 7 bases at J; junction bases unmatched: 6. This CDR3 spans 14 amino acids. CDR3 sequence reads: CASSPRGAVGELFF. CDR3 DNA: TGTGCCAGCAGCCCGCGGGGGGCCGTCGGGGAGCTGTTTTTT.

V usage is TRBV6-5 and J usage is TRBJ2-7; TRBD1 matches at 9 bases. V lost 0 bases, J lost 4 bases, and 4 bases stayed unmatched. There are 15 residues in the CDR3. CDR1 and CDR2 from the germline V gene are MNHEY and SVGAGI. The CDR3 DNA sequence: TGTGCCAGCAGTTACTCGGGACAGGGACCGTACGAGCAGTACTTC. This sequence encodes CASSYSGQGPYEQYF.

The chain uses TRBV2 and TRBJ2-7; TRBD1 matches at 7 bases. V gave up 7 bases and J gave up 1 base; unmatched junction bases: 7. CDR1 and CDR2 (germline): SNHLY, FYNNEI. This CDR3 contains 14 residues. This chain's CDR3 is CASTRQGTSYEQYV. The CDR3 DNA sequence: TGTGCCAGCACGAGACAGGGTACGTCCTACGAGCAGTACGTC.

This clone was picked up one time. The rearrangement uses TRBV5-6 and TRBJ2-1, with a weak D call TRBD1 (6 bases). Deletions cut 4 bases from V and 1 base from J, with 15 bases between. The germline CDR1 and CDR2 sequences are SGHDT and YYEEEE. The CDR3 sequence is 16 residues long. CDR3 coding DNA: TGTGCCAGCAGCCAGATCCAGGGGCCTTCCTACAATGAGCAGTTCTTC. Amino acids: CASSQIQGPSYNEQFF.

CDR3 bases: TGCGCCAGCAGCCAAGCTCTTGGGTCTGGACAGGGAATGAGGGAGACCCAGTACTTC. Amino acid sequence: CASSQALGSGQGMRETQYF. V usage is TRBV4-1 and J usage is TRBJ2-5; 8 positions agree with TRBD1. This CDR3 region has 19 residues. J gave up 5 bases and V 1 base, and 18 bases lay outside the gene matches. From germline, CDR1 is MGHRA and CDR2 YSYEKL.

The chain is built from TRBV6-5 and TRBJ1-5, with D possibly being TRBD1 (6 bases). Germline lookup yields CDR1 MNHEY and CDR2 SVGAGI. This CDR3 has 14 amino acids. The V end lost 5 bases, the J end lost 2 bases, and 10 bases lay between the germline ends. CDR3 nucleotides: TGTGCCAGCAGTCAGGGGTTTGGCAATCAGCCCCAGCATTTT. It codes for CASSQGFGNQPQHF.

This chain links TRBV27 with TRBJ1-2; possibly TRBD1 for D (5 bases). CDR3 size: 16 residues. Trimming stripped 2 bases from V and 3 bases from J, with 16 bases between. Germline CDR1 and CDR2: MNHEY and SMNVEV (reference sequence). CDR3: CASSLAPDTVYYGYTF. DNA of the CDR3: TGTGCCAGCAGTTTAGCCCCGGACACGGTTTACTATGGCTACACCTTC.

V is TRBV18 and J is TRBJ1-6; a weak D match, TRBD1 (5 bases). The CDR3 runs 14 residues. Germline V gene lookup returns CDR1 KGHSH and CDR2 LQKENI. Trimming removed 2 bases from V and 9 bases from J, with 11 bases in between. The DNA for the CDR3 is TGTGCCAGCTCACCAGGGGCGCAGGGTTCACCCCTCCACTTT. Translating it yields CASSPGAQGSPLHF.

The table lists this clone with a few counts. The rearrangement uses TRBV19 and TRBJ1-4; 8 bases align to TRBD1. V was clipped by 5 bases and J by 8 bases; unmatched bases: 13. Per the germline V gene, CDR1 is LNHDA and CDR2 is SQIVND (reference sequence). CDR3 size: 16 residues. DNA of the CDR3: TGTGCCAGTAGTTTCGGACAGGGAGGAGTAGGGGAAAAACTGTTTTTT. Translation gives CASSFGQGGVGEKLFF.

This chain uses TRBV9 with TRBJ2-3; tentatively, D is TRBD1 (6 bases). The germline CDR1 and CDR2 sequences are SGDLS and YYNGEE. This CDR3 spans 13 amino acids. The V end lost 0 bases, the J end lost 4 bases, and 6 bases lay between the germline ends. CDR3 in amino acids: CASSVGTADTQYF. Written as DNA, the CDR3 is TGTGCCAGCAGCGTAGGGACAGCAGATACGCAGTATTTT.

The J gene is TRBJ1-3, the V gene TRBV19, with 9 bases lining up with TRBD1. Germline V gene sequence: CDR1 LNHDA, CDR2 SQIVND (reference sequence). Trimming at V came to 8 bases and at J to 7 bases, leaving 18 bases not matched to a gene. CDR3 size: 17 residues. The CDR3 protein is CASDNISRDRATNTIYF. CDR3 nucleotide sequence: TGTGCCAGTGACAACATTTCCCGGGACAGGGCAACCAACACCATATATTTT.

The chain employs TRBV10-3 and TRBJ1-1, with a tentative D call TRBD1 (5 bases). Trimming stripped 4 bases from V and 1 base from J, with 10 bases between. CDR1 is ENHRY and CDR2 is SYGVKD in the germline V gene. The length of the CDR3 is 14 residues. The CDR3: CAISGRGENTEAFF. The CDR3 nucleotides read TGTGCCATCAGTGGGAGGGGTGAGAACACTGAAGCTTTCTTT.

The rearrangement joins TRBV9 to TRBJ2-5; D possibly corresponds to TRBD2 (5 bases). Deletions cut 0 bases from V and 2 bases from J, with 8 bases between. This CDR3 is built from 14 residues. CDR1 and CDR2 (germline): SGDLS, YYNGEE. The CDR3 protein is CASSVVGSQETQYF. The CDR3 region has the DNA TGTGCCAGCAGCGTAGTGGGGAGTCAAGAGACCCAGTACTTC.

The V gene is TRBV11-2, the J gene TRBJ2-3, with TRBD2 matching 12 bases. This CDR3 region has 16 residues. V was pared by 5 bases and J by 8 bases, with 11 bases of the junction left unmatched. In germline, CDR1 is SGHAT, CDR2 FQNNGV. CDR3 sequence: CASSAASGGARGTQYF. DNA of the CDR3: TGTGCCAGCAGCGCCGCTAGCGGGGGGGCCCGAGGTACGCAGTATTTT.

The chain joins TRBV5-5 to TRBJ2-5; D possibly corresponds to TRBD1 (5 bases). The CDR3 covers 13 residues. Germline V gene data show CDR1 as SGHKS and CDR2 as YYEKEE (reference sequence). Trimming removed 2 bases from V and 1 base from J, with 6 bases in between. The DNA for the CDR3 is TGTGCCAGCAGCTTCGACAGCCAAGAGACCCAGTACTTC. It translates to CASSFDSQETQYF.

The gene calls are TRBV28 and TRBJ2-3, with TRBD2 as a possible D gene (5 bases). Germline V gives CDR1 MDHEN, CDR2 SYDVKM. V was trimmed by 3 bases and J by 2 bases, leaving 12 bases between them. The CDR3 is made up of 15 amino acids. Written as DNA, the CDR3 is TGTGCCAGCAGTTTGCCCAGCGGCCTCACAGATACGCAGTATTTT. This gives the protein CASSLPSGLTDTQYF. Full variable domain (rest looked up from reference TRBV28 and TRBJ2-3): DVKVTQSSRYLVKRTGEKVFLECVQDMDHENMFWYRQDPGLGLRLIYFSYDVKMKEKGDIPEGYSVSREKKERFSLILESASTNQTSMYLCASSLPSGLTDTQYFGPGTRLTVL.

J is TRBJ2-7 and V is TRBV6-2 or TRBV6-3, with no clear D. Germline V gives CDR1 MNHEY, CDR2 SVGEGT. With 2 bases removed from V and 2 bases from J, the gap between germline ends came to 13 bases. CDR3 size: 15 residues. CDR3 sequence (DNA): TGTGCCAGCAGTTACGGGCCCCCAAGAACCTACGAGCAGTACTTC. Protein sequence: CASSYGPPRTYEQYF.

The V gene is TRBV2, the J gene TRBJ2-7, with TRBD2 matching over 10 bases. The germline CDR1 and CDR2 sequences are SNHLY and FYNNEI. Trimming cost V 6 bases and J 1 base; bases outside gene matches: 6. The CDR3 runs 15 residues. CDR3 sequence: CASRYSGGRSYEQYF. CDR3 DNA sequence: TGTGCCAGCAGATATAGCGGGGGGCGATCCTACGAGCAGTACTTC.

This chain joins TRBV28 and TRBJ1-5; no reliable D call. The CDR3 is 18 residues long. From germline, CDR1 is MDHEN and CDR2 SYDVKM. The V end lost 2 bases, the J end lost 1 base, and 18 bases lay between the germline ends. The CDR3 loop reads CASSLPLGREKSNQPQHF. As DNA, the CDR3 is TGTGCCAGCAGTTTACCCCTGGGCCGGGAAAAAAGCAATCAGCCCCAGCATTTT.

The chain joins TRBV5-4 to TRBJ2-3, with D uncertain. CDR1 is SGHNT, CDR2 YYREEE, per germline (reference sequence). The CDR3 has 14 residues. V was clipped by 0 bases and J by 4 bases, with 9 bases between them. CDR3 sequence reads: CASSLVVEADTQYF. DNA of the CDR3: TGTGCCAGCAGCTTGGTGGTAGAAGCAGATACGCAGTATTTT.

V usage is TRBV6-5 and J usage is TRBJ2-7, with 8 bases matching TRBD1. Germline lookup yields CDR1 MNHEY and CDR2 SVGAGI. The CDR3 loop spans 15 amino acids. J gave up 2 bases and V 6 bases, and 9 bases lay outside the gene matches. CDR3 in amino acids: CASSRSPGQAYEQYF. DNA for the CDR3: TGTGCCAGCAGCCGGTCTCCGGGACAGGCCTACGAGCAGTACTTC.

This chain connects TRBV19 to TRBJ2-2; 9 bases map to TRBD1. The junction had 20 bases not matched to a gene; V was cut back by 7 bases and J by 5 bases. The CDR3 extends over 19 amino acids. Germline CDR1 LNHDA, CDR2 SQIVND (reference sequence). Written as DNA, the CDR3 is TGTGCCAGTAAGACGTTGGGACAGGGATTGAGAAGAGGGACCGGGGAGCTGTTTTTT. This codes for CASKTLGQGLRRGTGELFF.

CDR3 bases: TGTGCCAGCAGTTCACAACGGGACACTGAAGCTTTCTTT. Its protein is CASSSQRDTEAFF. The V and J genes are TRBV6-4 and TRBJ1-1; no clear D gene. The germline V gene has CDR1 MRHNA and CDR2 SNTAGT. The CDR3 length is 13 residues. V shed 5 bases and J shed 3 bases, with 10 bases lying between them.

The V gene is TRBV9, the J gene TRBJ2-3; 7 bases align to TRBD2. Trimming removed 3 bases from V and 0 bases from J; junction bases left unmatched: 7. The CDR3 extends over 16 amino acids. Germline V gene sequence: CDR1 SGDLS, CDR2 YYNGEE. CDR3 region: CASSAGGGASTDTQYF. The CDR3 DNA reads TGTGCCAGCAGCGCCGGGGGAGGGGCTAGCACAGATACGCAGTATTTT.

This chain links TRBV7-2 with TRBJ2-5; D not resolved. CDR1 and CDR2 from the germline V gene are SGHTA and FQGNSA. V lost 1 base to trimming and J lost 4 bases, with 10 bases between them. The CDR3 totals 14 residues. The CDR3 loop reads CASSLGFNGETQYF. In DNA form, the CDR3 reads TGTGCCAGCAGCTTAGGATTTAACGGAGAGACCCAGTACTTC. Complete variable domain (other parts from reference TRBV7-2 and TRBJ2-5): GAGVSQSPSNKVTEKGKDVELRCDPISGHTALYWYRQSLGQGLEFLIYFQGNSAPDKSGLPSDRFSAERTGGSVSTLTIQRTQQEDSAVYLCASSLGFNGETQYFGPGTRLLVL.

This clone has only a few counts. This rearrangement joins TRBV11-3 to TRBJ2-7; TRBD2 matches at 12 bases. With V trimmed by 5 bases and J by 3 bases, 8 bases remained unmatched. Germline V gives CDR1 SGHNT, CDR2 YENEEA. CDR3 length: 16 residues. This CDR3 reads CASSRGLAGSIYEQYF. In nucleotides, the CDR3 is TGTGCCAGCAGCCGAGGACTAGCGGGGTCTATCTACGAGCAGTACTTC.

The genes are TRBV5-1 and TRBJ2-5; 9 bases agree with TRBD2. V lost 4 bases, J lost 4 bases, and 8 bases stayed unmatched. The length of the CDR3 is 15 residues. Germline V gene data show CDR1 as SGHRS and CDR2 as YFSETQ. The CDR3 loop reads CASSRGSGGRETQYF. CDR3 DNA sequence: TGCGCCAGCAGCCGGGGTAGCGGGGGACGAGAGACCCAGTACTTC.

The J gene is TRBJ1-5, the V gene TRBV7-8; D is ambiguous. The CDR3 contains 14 residues. The germline V gene has CDR1 SGHVS and CDR2 FQNEAQ. V was trimmed by 1 base and J by 7 bases, leaving 11 bases between them. The CDR3 sequence: CASSLGGDTQPQHF. The CDR3 coding sequence is TGTGCCAGCAGCTTAGGCGGGGATACGCAGCCCCAGCATTTT.

As DNA, the CDR3 is TGTGCCAGTAGGCAGGGTGGCGATTCACCCCTCCACTTT. It codes for CASRQGGDSPLHF. The chain is built from TRBV19 and TRBJ1-6, with D tentatively TRBD1 (5 bases). The V end lost 6 bases, the J end lost 8 bases, and 11 bases lay between the germline ends. This CDR3 spans 13 amino acids. Per the germline V gene, CDR1 is LNHDA and CDR2 is SQIVND (reference sequence).

The rearrangement links TRBV19 to TRBJ1-3; D is unclear. CDR3 length equals 15 residues. Germline CDR1 reads LNHDA; CDR2 reads SQIVND (reference sequence). V lost 7 bases and J 0 bases, leaving 13 bases between the germline ends. The chain's CDR3 is CASIEQGGSGNTIYF. The CDR3 coding sequence is TGTGCCAGTATAGAGCAAGGAGGCTCTGGAAACACCATATATTTT. The whole variable domain, remainder taken from reference TRBV19 and TRBJ1-3, is DGGITQSPKYLFRKEGQNVTLSCEQNLNHDAMYWYRQDPGQGLRLIYYSQIVNDFQKGDIAEGYSVSREKKESFPLTVTSAQKNPTAFYLCASIEQGGSGNTIYFGEGSWLTVV.